The 5 T cell receptor beta chains below were found in one sample sequenced in a study of T-cell reconstitution after alpha-beta-depleted transplantation in children. Unique molecular identifiers were used in preparing the TCRbeta library. TCRdb recomputed calls from the PCR reads with MiXCR, one row per CDR3 protein. The sample yields about 610,000 distinct CDR3 sequences, about 10% seen once. The sample consisted of PBMCs from the stem cell graft donor, taken from the stem cell graft. Source of these receptors: a human donor who donated a stem cell graft to a child with acute myeloid leukemia.

The chain uses TRBV7-3 and TRBJ2-7; possible D gene TRBD2, 6 bases. This CDR3 contains 15 residues. V gave up 5 bases and J gave up 2 bases, with 16 bases separating them. Looked up from germline, CDR1 is SGHTA and CDR2 is FQGTGA. CDR3 region: CASSPTLADAYEQYF. The CDR3 nucleotides read TGTGCCAGCAGCCCAACCTTAGCGGATGCCTACGAGCAGTACTTC.

This clonotype was seen at least ten times. The rearrangement uses TRBV25-1 and TRBJ2-5; weak D call: TRBD1 (6 bases). This CDR3 has 14 amino acids. V was pared by 1 base and J by 9 bases, with 15 bases between. Germline V gives CDR1 MGHDK, CDR2 SYGVNS. CDR3 in DNA: TGTGCCAGCAGTGAATCACAGGGCATTAAGGCCCAGTACTTC. Its protein is CASSESQGIKAQYF.

A few counts support this clonotype. This rearrangement joins TRBV27 to TRBJ1-5, with D unresolved. This CDR3 is 14 amino acids long. CDR1 and CDR2 (germline): MNHEY, SMNVEV (reference sequence). V shed 0 bases and J shed 7 bases, with 10 bases lying between them. The CDR3 here is CASSLSFFGQPQHF. The DNA of the CDR3 is TGTGCCAGCAGTTTATCGTTCTTCGGCCAGCCCCAGCATTTT.

Notes on this clonotype: A much larger clone is a single base away; this may be a read error. V gene TRBV5-1 combines with J gene TRBJ1-1, with TRBD1 matching 11 bases. The germline gives CDR1 SGHRS, CDR2 YFSETQ. The CDR3 totals 16 residues. CDR3 nucleotides: TGCACCAGCAGCTTAGGGACAGGGGGAGCCAACACTGAAGCTTTCTTT. This encodes CTSSLGTGGANTEAFF.

This clonotype has only a few counts. V gene TRBV6-5 combines with J gene TRBJ1-4; no clear D gene. Germline V gives CDR1 MNHEY, CDR2 SVGAGI. This CDR3 is built from 12 residues. V lost 0 bases and J lost 11, with 7 bases in between. The CDR3 spells CASSYSDGKLFF. Written as DNA, the CDR3 is TGTGCCAGCAGTTACTCGGATGGGAAACTGTTTTTT.